This TCR beta chain derives from a study of T cell responses to AZD1222 COVID-19 vaccine. General study points: Unmutated variant regions are reportedly targeted by nearly half of spike-specific TCRs. The donor cohort was predominantly white British with a female majority, and clonal diversity may have been underestimated.

Clones were sequenced by immunoSEQ multiplex PCR, and TCRdb holds only the in-frame ones, with some missing. There are around 200,000 clones in the sample; 85% to 95% occur only once, and 3% to 5% lies in the top ten. The germline V gene has CDR1 SGHDN and CDR2 FVKESK. The CDR3 covers 14 residues. V lost 6 bases to trimming and J lost 2 bases, with 14 bases between them. In the case of this clone: Antigen specificity is unknown.

The sequence was collected from an adult in good health. The chain uses TRBV14 and TRBJ2-7; weak D call: TRBD1 (6 bases). Here the sequenced sample was peripheral blood, taken on day 0 of AZD1222 vaccination. CDR3 protein: CASRGQLPPYEQYF. CDR3 sequence (DNA): TGTGCCAGCAGAGGACAGCTCCCACCCTACGAGCAGTACTTC.